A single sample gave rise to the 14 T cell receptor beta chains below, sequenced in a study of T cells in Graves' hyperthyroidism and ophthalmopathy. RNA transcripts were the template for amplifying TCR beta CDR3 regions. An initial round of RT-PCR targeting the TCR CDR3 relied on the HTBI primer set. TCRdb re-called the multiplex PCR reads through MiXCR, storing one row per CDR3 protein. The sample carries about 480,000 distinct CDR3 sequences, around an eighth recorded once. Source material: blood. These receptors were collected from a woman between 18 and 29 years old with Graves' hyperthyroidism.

CDR3 region: CSVEGTPTAKNIQYF. As DNA, the CDR3 is TGCAGCGTTGAAGGGACCCCTACAGCCAAAAACATTCAGTACTTC. The chain combines TRBV29-1 with TRBJ2-4; no clear D. CDR3 length: 15 amino acids. The V and J ends lost 1 base and 0 bases respectively, with 10 bases between them. Per the germline V gene, CDR1 is SQVTM and CDR2 is ANQGSEA.

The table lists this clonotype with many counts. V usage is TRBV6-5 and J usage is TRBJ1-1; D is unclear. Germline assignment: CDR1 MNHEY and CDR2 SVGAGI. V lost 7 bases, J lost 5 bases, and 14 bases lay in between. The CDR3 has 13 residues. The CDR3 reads CASTLRRGTEAFF. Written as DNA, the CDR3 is TGTGCCAGCACTTTACGTCGGGGAACTGAAGCTTTCTTT.

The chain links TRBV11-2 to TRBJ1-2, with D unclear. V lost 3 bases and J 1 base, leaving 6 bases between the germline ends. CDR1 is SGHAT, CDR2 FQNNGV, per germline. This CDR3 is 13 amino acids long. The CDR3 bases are TGTGCCAGCAGCTTCTTGTATAACTATGGCTACACCTTC. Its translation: CASSFLYNYGYTF.

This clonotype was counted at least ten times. The CDR3 nucleotides read TGCGCCAGCAGCTTCGGGACTAGCGGGCCCTCGGGGCAGTTCTTC. Residues: CASSFGTSGPSGQFF. The chain joins TRBV5-1 to TRBJ2-1; TRBD2 matches 12 bases. Germline CDR1 is SGHRS and CDR2 is YFSETQ. V lost 2 bases and J lost 12; bases outside the gene matches: 9. The CDR3 length is 15 residues. The whole variable domain, remainder taken from reference TRBV5-1 and TRBJ2-1, is KAGVTQTPRYLIKTRGQQVTLSCSPISGHRSVSWYQQTPGQGLQFLFEYFSETQRNKGNFPGRFSGRQFSNSRSEMNVSTLELGDSALYLCASSFGTSGPSGQFFGPGTRLTVL.

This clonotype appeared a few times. CDR3 coding DNA: TGTGCCAGCACCCGACAGGGGCGAAGCACAGATACGCAGTATTTT. It is translated as CASTRQGRSTDTQYF. The chain combines TRBV12-3 or TRBV12-4 with TRBJ2-3; 8 nucleotides line up with TRBD1. V dropped 7 bases and J dropped 0; count of bases not matched to a gene: 6. This CDR3 spans 15 amino acids.

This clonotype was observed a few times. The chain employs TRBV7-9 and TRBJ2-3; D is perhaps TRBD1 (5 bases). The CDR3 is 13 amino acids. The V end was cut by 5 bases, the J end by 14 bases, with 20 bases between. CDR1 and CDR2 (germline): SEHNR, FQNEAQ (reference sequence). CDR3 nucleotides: TGTGCCAGCAGCCCTAACCCTGGACAATTGCCGTATTTT. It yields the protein CASSPNPGQLPYF.

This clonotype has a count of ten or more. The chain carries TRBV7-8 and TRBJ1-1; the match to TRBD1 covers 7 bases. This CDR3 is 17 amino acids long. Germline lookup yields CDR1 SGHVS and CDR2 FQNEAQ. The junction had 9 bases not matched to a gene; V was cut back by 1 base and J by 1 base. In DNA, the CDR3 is TGTGCCAGCAGCTTAGGCTGGAGGGGGCCTGAGAACACTGAAGCTTTCTTT. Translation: CASSLGWRGPENTEAFF.

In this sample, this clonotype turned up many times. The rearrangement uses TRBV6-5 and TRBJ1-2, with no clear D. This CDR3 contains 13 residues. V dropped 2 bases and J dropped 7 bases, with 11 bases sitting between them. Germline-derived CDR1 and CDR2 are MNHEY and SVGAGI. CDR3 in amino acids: CASSYKRASGYTF. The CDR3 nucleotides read TGTGCCAGCAGTTACAAGAGGGCTTCTGGCTACACCTTC.

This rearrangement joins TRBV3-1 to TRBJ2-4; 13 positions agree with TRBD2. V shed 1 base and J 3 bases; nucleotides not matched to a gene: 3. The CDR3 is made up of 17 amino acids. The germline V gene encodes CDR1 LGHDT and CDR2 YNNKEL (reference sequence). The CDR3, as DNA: TGTGCCAGCAGCCAAGGGACTAGCGGGAGTGACAAAAACATTCAGTACTTC. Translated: CASSQGTSGSDKNIQYF.

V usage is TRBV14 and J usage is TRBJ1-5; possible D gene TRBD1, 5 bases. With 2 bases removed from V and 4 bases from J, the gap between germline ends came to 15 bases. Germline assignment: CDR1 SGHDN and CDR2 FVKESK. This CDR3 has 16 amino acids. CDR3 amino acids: CASSQHPGRWNQPQHF. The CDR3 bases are TGTGCCAGCAGCCAACACCCGGGACGGTGGAATCAGCCCCAGCATTTT.

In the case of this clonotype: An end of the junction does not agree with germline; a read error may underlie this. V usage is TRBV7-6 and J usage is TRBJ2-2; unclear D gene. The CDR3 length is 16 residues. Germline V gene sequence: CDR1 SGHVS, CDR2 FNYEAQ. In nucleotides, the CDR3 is TGCGCCAGCAGCCAGCAACAACTGTTGAACACCGGGGAGCTGTTTTTT. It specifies CASSQQQLLNTGELFF. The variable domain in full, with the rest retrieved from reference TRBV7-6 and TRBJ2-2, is GAGVSQSPRYKVTKRGQDVALRCDPISGHVSLYWYRQALGQGPEFLTYFNYEAQQDKSGLPNDRFSAERPEGSISTLTIQRTEQRDSAMYRCASSQQQLLNTGELFFGEGSRLTVL.

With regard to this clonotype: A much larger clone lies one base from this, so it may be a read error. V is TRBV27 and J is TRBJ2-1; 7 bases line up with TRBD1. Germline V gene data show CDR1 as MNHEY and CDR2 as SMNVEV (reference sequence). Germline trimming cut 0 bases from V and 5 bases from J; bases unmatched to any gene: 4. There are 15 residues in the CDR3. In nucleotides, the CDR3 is TGTGCCAGCAGTTTATCGGGACAGCCGCACAATGAGCAGTTCTTC. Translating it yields CASSLSGQPHNEQFF.

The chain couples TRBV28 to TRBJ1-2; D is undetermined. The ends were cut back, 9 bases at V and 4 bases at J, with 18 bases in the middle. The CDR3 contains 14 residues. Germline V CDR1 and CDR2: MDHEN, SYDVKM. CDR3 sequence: CASGKGSSVYGYTF. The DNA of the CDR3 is TGTGCCAGTGGCAAGGGTTCGTCTGTCTATGGCTACACCTTC.

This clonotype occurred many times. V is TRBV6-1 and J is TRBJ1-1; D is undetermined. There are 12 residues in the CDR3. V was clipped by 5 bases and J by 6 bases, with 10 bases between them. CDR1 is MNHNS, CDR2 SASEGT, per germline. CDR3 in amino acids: CASSRWRSEAFF. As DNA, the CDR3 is TGTGCCAGCAGTCGCTGGAGGTCTGAAGCTTTCTTT.